This T cell receptor (beta chain) was profiled in a study of blood T cell repertoires in COVID-19. Study-wide context: Samples of COVID-19 (acute and convalescent) were obtained from the United States, Italy and Spain.

Participant ages covered about 18 to 89 years across about two dozen US areas. The study counted Cohort 3 donors as recovered given two negative PCRs, clearance, or symptom resolution. The CDR3 totals 14 residues. The trim removed 0 bases at V and 3 bases at J, leaving 2 bases unmatched. Germline lookup yields CDR1 SGHRS and CDR2 YFSETQ. Repertoires were generated with immunoSEQ multiplex PCR, while TCRdb's copy carries only in-frame clones and drops some. The sample shows 200,000 to 250,000 clones, more than 80% of them seen only once. The clonotype was recovered from a man in his sixties who had recovered from COVID-19. The specimen was PBMCs or T cells enriched from blood (not recorded which). The chain employs TRBV5-1 and TRBJ1-1, with 7 bases aligning to TRBD1. DNA of the CDR3: TGCGCCAGCAGCTTGGACGGACAGGACACTGAAGCTTTCTTT. Residues: CASSLDGQDTEAFF.